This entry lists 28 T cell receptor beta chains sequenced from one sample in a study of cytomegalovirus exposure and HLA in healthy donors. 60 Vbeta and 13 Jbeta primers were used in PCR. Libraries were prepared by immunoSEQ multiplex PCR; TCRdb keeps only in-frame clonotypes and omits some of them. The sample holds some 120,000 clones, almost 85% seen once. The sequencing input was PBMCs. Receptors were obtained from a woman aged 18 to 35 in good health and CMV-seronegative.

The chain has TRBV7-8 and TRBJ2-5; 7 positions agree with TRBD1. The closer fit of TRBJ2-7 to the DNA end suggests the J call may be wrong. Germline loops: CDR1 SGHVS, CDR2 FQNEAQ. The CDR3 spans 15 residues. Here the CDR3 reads CASKKTGTASYEQYF. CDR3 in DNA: TGTGCCTCGAAGAAAACCGGGACAGCTTCCTACGAGCAGTACTTC.

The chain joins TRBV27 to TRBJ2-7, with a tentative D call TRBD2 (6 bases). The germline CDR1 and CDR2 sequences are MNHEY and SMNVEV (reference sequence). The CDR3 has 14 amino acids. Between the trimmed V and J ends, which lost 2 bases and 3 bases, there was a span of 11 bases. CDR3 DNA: TGTGCCAGCAGTTTAGTCGGGGGAATCTACGAGCAGTACTTC. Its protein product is CASSLVGGIYEQYF.

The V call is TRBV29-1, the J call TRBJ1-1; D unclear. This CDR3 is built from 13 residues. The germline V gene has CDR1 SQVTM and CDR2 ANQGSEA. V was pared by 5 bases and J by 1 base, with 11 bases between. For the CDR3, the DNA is TGCAGCGTTTCGGGAAGGAAGAACACTGAAGCTTTCTTT. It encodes CSVSGRKNTEAFF.

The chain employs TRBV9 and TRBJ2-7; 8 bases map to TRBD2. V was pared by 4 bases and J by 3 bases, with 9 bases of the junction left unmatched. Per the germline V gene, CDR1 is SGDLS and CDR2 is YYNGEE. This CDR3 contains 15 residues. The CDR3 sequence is CASSPGTSVLYEQYF. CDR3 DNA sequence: TGTGCCAGCAGCCCCGGGACTAGTGTTCTCTACGAGCAGTACTTC.

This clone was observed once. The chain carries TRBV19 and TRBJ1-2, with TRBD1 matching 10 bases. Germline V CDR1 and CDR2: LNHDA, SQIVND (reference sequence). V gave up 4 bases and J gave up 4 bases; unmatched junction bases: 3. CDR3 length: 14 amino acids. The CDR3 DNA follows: TGTGCCAGTAGTAGGACAGGGGGAGGCTATGGCTACACCTTC. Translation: CASSRTGGGYGYTF.

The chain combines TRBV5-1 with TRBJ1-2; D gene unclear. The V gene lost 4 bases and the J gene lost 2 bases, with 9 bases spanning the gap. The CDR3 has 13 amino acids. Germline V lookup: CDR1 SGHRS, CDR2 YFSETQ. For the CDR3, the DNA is TGCGCCAGCAGCCCACCCGAGAACTATGGCTACACCTTC. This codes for CASSPPENYGYTF.

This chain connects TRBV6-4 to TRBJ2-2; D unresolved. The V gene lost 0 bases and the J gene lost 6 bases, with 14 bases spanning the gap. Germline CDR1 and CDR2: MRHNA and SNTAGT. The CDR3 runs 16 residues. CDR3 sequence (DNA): TGTGCCAGCAGTGACTCGATTCGCTACGCCGCCGGGGAGCTGTTTTTT. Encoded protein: CASSDSIRYAAGELFF.

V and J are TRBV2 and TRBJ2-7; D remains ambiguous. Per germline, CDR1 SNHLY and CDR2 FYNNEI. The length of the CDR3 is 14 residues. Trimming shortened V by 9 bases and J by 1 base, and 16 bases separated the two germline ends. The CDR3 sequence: CASLKEFQSYEQYF. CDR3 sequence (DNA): TGTGCCAGTTTAAAGGAGTTCCAATCCTACGAGCAGTACTTC.

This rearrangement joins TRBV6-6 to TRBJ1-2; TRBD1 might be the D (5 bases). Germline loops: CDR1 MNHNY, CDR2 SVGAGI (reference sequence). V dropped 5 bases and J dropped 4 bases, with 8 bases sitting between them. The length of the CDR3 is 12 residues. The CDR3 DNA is TGTGCCAGCAGTCCCGACAGCTATGGCTACACCTTC. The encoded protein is CASSPDSYGYTF.

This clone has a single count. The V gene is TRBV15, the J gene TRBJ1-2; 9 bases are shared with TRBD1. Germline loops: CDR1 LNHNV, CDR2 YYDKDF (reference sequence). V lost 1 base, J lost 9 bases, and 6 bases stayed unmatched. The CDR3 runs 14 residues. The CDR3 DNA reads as TGTGCCACCAGCAGAGGTGACAGGGGGGCATGCTACACCTTC. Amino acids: CATSRGDRGACYTF.

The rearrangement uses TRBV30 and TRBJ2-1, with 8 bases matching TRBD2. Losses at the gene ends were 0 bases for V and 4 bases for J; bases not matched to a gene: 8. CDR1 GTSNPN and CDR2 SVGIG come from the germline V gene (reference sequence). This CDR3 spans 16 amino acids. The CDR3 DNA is TGTGCCTGGAGTGTTAGCGGGACTAACCGATACAATGAGCAGTTCTTC. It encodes CAWSVSGTNRYNEQFF.

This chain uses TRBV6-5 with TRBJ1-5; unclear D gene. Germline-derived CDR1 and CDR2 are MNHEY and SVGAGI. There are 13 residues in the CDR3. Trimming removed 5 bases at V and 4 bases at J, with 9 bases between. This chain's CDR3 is CASSELANQPQHF. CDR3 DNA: TGTGCCAGCAGTGAGCTTGCTAATCAGCCCCAGCATTTT.

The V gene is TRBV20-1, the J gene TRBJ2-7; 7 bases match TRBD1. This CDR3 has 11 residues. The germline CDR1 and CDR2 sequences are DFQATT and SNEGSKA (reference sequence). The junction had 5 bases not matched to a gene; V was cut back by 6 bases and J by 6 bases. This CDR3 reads CSARGPSEQYF. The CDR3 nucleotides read TGCAGTGCGAGGGGGCCCTCCGAGCAGTACTTC.

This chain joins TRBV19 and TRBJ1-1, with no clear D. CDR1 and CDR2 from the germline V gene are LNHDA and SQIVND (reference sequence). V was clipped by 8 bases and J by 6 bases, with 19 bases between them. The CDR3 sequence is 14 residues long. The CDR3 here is CASSFGGLEAEAFF. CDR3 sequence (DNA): TGTGCCAGTTCGTTCGGCGGACTGGAGGCTGAAGCTTTCTTT.

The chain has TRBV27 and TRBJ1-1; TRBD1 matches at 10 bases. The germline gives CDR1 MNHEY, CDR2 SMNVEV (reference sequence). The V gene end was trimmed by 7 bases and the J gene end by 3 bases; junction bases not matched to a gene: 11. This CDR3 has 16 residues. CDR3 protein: CASMTGGGYVDTEAFF. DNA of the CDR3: TGTGCCAGCATGACAGGGGGCGGGTATGTGGACACTGAAGCTTTCTTT.

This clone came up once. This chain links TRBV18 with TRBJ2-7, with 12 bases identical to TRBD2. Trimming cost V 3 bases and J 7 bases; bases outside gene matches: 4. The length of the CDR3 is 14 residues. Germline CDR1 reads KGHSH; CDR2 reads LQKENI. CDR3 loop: CASSPTSGGSEQYF. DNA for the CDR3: TGTGCCAGCTCACCGACTAGCGGGGGTTCTGAGCAGTACTTC.

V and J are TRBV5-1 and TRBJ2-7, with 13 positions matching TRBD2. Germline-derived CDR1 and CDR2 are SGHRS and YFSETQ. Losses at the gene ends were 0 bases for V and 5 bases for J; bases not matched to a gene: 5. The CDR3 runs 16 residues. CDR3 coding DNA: TGCGCCAGCAGCTTGGCGGGGACTAGCGGGGCCGACGAGCAGTACTTC. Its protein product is CASSLAGTSGADEQYF.

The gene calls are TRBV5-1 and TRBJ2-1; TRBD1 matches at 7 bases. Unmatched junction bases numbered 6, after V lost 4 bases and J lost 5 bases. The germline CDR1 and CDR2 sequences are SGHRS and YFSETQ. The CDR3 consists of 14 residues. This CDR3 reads CASSPGTADNEQFF. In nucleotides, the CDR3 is TGCGCCAGCAGCCCCGGGACAGCAGACAATGAGCAGTTCTTC.

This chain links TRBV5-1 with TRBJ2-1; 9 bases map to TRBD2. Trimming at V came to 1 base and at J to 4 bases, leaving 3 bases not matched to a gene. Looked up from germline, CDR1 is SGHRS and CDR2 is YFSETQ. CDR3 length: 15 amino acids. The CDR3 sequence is CASSLLSGGYNEQFF. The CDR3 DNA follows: TGCGCCAGCAGCTTGTTGAGCGGGGGGTACAATGAGCAGTTCTTC.

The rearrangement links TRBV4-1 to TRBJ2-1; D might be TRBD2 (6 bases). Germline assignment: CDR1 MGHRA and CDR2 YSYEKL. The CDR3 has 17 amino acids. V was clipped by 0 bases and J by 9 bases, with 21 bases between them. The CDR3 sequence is CASSQDVGTPSWGEQFF. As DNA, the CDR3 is TGCGCCAGCAGCCAAGATGTCGGGACTCCTTCCTGGGGTGAGCAGTTCTTC.

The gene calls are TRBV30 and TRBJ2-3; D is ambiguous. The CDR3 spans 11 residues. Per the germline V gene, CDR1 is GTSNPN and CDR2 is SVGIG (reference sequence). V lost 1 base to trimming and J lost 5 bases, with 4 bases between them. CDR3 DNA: TGTGCCTGGAGTGGCGGAGATACGCAGTATTTT. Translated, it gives CAWSGGDTQYF.

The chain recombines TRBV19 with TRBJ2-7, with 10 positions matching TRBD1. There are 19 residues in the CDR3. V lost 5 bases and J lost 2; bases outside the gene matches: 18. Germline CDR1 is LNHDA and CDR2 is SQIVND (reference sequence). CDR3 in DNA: TGTGCCAGTAGTGCCCGACGGGACAGGGGTGGTTTTTCTCCCTACGAGCAGTACTTC. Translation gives CASSARRDRGGFSPYEQYF. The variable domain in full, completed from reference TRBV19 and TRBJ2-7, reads DGGITQSPKYLFRKEGQNVTLSCEQNLNHDAMYWYRQDPGQGLRLIYYSQIVNDFQKGDIAEGYSVSREKKESFPLTVTSAQKNPTAFYLCASSARRDRGGFSPYEQYFGPGTRLTVT.

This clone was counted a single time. The CDR3: CASSPGVLGAFF. Here the CDR3 DNA reads TGTGCCAGTTCCCCAGGGGTCCTAGGAGCTTTCTTT. The chain couples TRBV6-6 to TRBJ1-1, with D perhaps TRBD1 (6 bases). Germline values: CDR1 MNHNY, CDR2 SVGAGI (reference sequence). Trimming shortened V by 9 bases and J by 10 bases, and 18 bases separated the two germline ends. CDR3 length: 12 residues.

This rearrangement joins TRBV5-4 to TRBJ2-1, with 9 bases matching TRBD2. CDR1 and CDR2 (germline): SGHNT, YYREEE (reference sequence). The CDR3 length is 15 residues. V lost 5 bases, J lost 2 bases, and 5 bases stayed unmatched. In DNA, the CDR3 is TGTGCCAGCAGACCTCTAGCGGGGCCCTACAATGAGCAGTTCTTC. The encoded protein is CASRPLAGPYNEQFF.

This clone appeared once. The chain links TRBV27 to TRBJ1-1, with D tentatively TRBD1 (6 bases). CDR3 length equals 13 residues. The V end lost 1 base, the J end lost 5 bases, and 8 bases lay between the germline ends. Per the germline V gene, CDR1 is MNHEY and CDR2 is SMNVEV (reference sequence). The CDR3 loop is CASSLFRGTEAFF. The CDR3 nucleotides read TGTGCCAGCAGTTTATTCAGGGGAACTGAAGCTTTCTTT.

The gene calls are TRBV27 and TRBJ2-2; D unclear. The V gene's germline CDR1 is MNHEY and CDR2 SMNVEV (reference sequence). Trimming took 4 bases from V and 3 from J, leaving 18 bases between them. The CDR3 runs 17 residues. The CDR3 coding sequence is TGTGCCAGCAGTTCCCTTGGAGAAATGGCCTACACCGGGGAGCTGTTTTTT. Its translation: CASSSLGEMAYTGELFF.

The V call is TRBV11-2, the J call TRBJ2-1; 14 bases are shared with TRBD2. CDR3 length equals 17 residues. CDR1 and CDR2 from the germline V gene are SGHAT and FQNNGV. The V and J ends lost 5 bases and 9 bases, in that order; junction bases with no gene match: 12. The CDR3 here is CASSPSGTSGRGVEQFF. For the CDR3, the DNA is TGTGCCAGCAGCCCCAGTGGGACTAGCGGGAGAGGGGTTGAGCAGTTCTTC.

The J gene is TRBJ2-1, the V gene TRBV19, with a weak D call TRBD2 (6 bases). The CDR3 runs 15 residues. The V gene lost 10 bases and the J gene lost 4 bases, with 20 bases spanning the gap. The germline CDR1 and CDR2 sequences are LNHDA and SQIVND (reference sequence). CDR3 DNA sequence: TGTGCCACCCCGGTCCGGGACTCACTTTACAATGAGCAGTTCTTC. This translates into CATPVRDSLYNEQFF.